A selection of T cell receptor beta chains follows, all from one sample in a study of control samples from healthy donors and cancer patients. Sequenced by immunoSEQ multiplex PCR; TCRdb stores in-frame clones only, minus some. The profile shows under 85,000 clones, around nine tenths of them singletons. The sequencing input was PBMCs. The receptors here all came from a man aged 55 to 69 with colorectal cancer. The CDR3 runs from the conserved cysteine through the conserved F or W. A D gene is named only where the DNA matches it firmly. Rows give clone size only sometimes, using once, few, many, or a class for an expanded clone.

d_call	v_call	clone_size	j_call	cdr3_aa	cdr3_nt
.	TRBV28	.	TRBJ1-1	CASSLTGNTEAFF	TGTGCCAGCAGTTTGACGGGGAACACTGAAGCTTTCTTT
.	TRBV6-1	.	TRBJ1-4	CASSLLGARDEKLFF	TGTGCCAGCAGTTTACTAGGGGCGCGAGATGAAAAACTGTTTTTT
.	TRBV6-5	.	TRBJ1-5	CASRKKGFSNQPQHF	TGTGCCAGCAGAAAAAAGGGGTTTAGCAATCAGCCCCAGCATTTT
TRBD2	TRBV3-1/TRBV3-2	.	TRBJ2-5	CASRKIRGGEETQYF	TGTGCCAGCAGAAAGATCCGGGGGGGAGAAGAGACCCAGTACTTC
.	TRBV5-1	.	TRBJ1-1	CASSLTARTEAFF	TGCGCCAGCAGCTTGACGGCTAGGACTGAAGCTTTCTTT
.	TRBV6-4	.	TRBJ1-1	CASSAGVNTEAFF	TGTGCCAGCAGCGCCGGGGTGAACACTGAAGCTTTCTTT
.	TRBV6-5	.	TRBJ2-7	CASSIDGPSYEQYF	TGTGCCAGCAGCATCGACGGCCCCTCCTACGAGCAGTACTTC
.	TRBV6-6	.	TRBJ2-1	CASIKDTVLNEQFF	TGTGCCAGCATTAAAGACACCGTACTCAATGAGCAGTTCTTC
TRBD2	TRBV3-1/TRBV3-2	.	TRBJ2-1	CASTYSGGAKVDEQFF	TGTGCCAGCACCTATAGCGGGGGGGCCAAGGTGGATGAGCAGTTCTTC
.	TRBV6-2/TRBV6-3	few	TRBJ1-3	CASSYSGQGNTIYF	TGTGCCAGCAGTTACTCCGGACAGGGAAACACCATATATTTT
.	TRBV14	once	TRBJ1-2	CASSQGTVANYGYTF	TGTGCCAGCAGCCAAGGGACAGTAGCTAACTATGGCTACACCTTC
.	TRBV7-9	.	TRBJ1-3	CASSLMEGLFSGNTIYF	TGTGCCAGCAGCTTAATGGAGGGATTGTTCTCTGGAAACACCATATATTTT
TRBD2	TRBV7-2	.	TRBJ2-3	CASSSPSGGKYF	TGTGCCAGCAGCTCTCCTTCCGGGGGGAAGTATTTT
TRBD1	TRBV5-8	.	TRBJ1-1	CASSLLGQGDTEAFF	TGTGCCAGCAGCTTATTGGGACAGGGAGACACTGAAGCTTTCTTT
.	TRBV5-4	.	TRBJ1-6	CASRGEFSSYNSPLHF	TGTGCCAGCAGGGGCGAGTTTAGCTCCTATAATTCACCCCTCCACTTT
.	TRBV5-1	.	TRBJ2-3	CASSSARGGGGTDTQYF	TGCGCCAGCAGCTCGGCGCGAGGTGGGGGTGGCACAGATACGCAGTATTTT
.	TRBV14	.	TRBJ2-1	CASSQDPGAFIGNEQFF	TGTGCCAGCAGCCAAGACCCGGGGGCGTTTATCGGAAATGAGCAGTTCTTC
.	TRBV30	.	TRBJ2-2	CAQGRGPTGELFF	TGTGCCCAAGGGCGGGGACCCACCGGGGAGCTGTTTTTT
.	TRBV18	.	TRBJ1-1	CASSPRRKVTEAFF	TGTGCCAGCTCACCTCGTCGGAAGGTCACTGAAGCTTTCTTT
.	TRBV15	.	TRBJ1-3	CATSRATGHPGNTIYF	TGTGCCACCAGCAGAGCTACCGGACACCCTGGAAACACCATATATTTT
.	TRBV25-1	once	TRBJ2-5	CASSLSGTQYQETQYF	TGTGCCAGCAGTCTAAGTGGAACCCAGTACCAAGAGACCCAGTACTTC
.	TRBV19	.	TRBJ1-3	CASSIRGSGNTIYF	TGTGCCAGTAGTATTCGAGGGTCTGGAAACACCATATATTTT
TRBD2	TRBV5-1	.	TRBJ2-5	CASSPGTSGGQETQYF	TGCGCCAGCAGCCCAGGGACTAGCGGGGGGCAAGAGACCCAGTACTTC
TRBD1	TRBV27	few	TRBJ1-6	CASNRQGPNSPLHF	TGTGCCAGCAATCGACAGGGCCCTAATTCACCCCTCCACTTT
.	TRBV3-1/TRBV3-2	.	TRBJ2-3	CASSPSQALYTDTQYF	TGTGCCAGCAGCCCCTCCCAAGCGCTCTACACAGATACGCAGTATTTT
TRBD1	TRBV6-5	.	TRBJ2-7	CASGQGNYEQYF	TGTGCCAGCGGACAGGGGAACTACGAGCAGTACTTC
TRBD1	TRBV30	.	TRBJ1-1	CAWSISGQGIPEAFF	TGTGCCTGGAGTATATCGGGACAGGGGATCCCTGAAGCTTTCTTT
TRBD1	TRBV4-3	.	TRBJ1-2	CASSQDRTGDYGYTF	TGCGCCAGCAGCCAAGATCGGACAGGGGACTATGGCTACACCTTC
.	TRBV5-5	.	TRBJ1-2	CASSLKGAGGYTF	TGTGCCAGCAGCTTGAAAGGGGCAGGCGGCTACACCTTC
TRBD2	TRBV30	.	TRBJ2-3	CAWTGLHTQYF	TGTGCCTGGACGGGACTACATACGCAGTATTTT
.	TRBV6-6	.	TRBJ2-1	CATQRSYNEQFF	TGTGCCACCCAAAGGTCCTACAATGAGCAGTTCTTC
.	TRBV28	.	TRBJ1-2	CASRATGQVYTF	TGTGCCAGCAGGGCTACAGGCCAAGTCTACACCTTC
TRBD1	TRBV28	.	TRBJ1-1	CASSFLDRVDTEAFF	TGTGCCAGCAGTTTCCTGGACAGGGTCGACACTGAAGCTTTCTTT
.	TRBV7-8	.	TRBJ2-2	CASSLMGPNTGELFF	TGTGCCAGCAGCTTGATGGGGCCGAACACCGGGGAGCTGTTTTTT
TRBD1	TRBV7-3	.	TRBJ2-6	CASSLRTGAGANVLTF	TGTGCCAGCAGCTTACGGACAGGGGCCGGGGCCAACGTCCTGACTTTC
.	TRBV28	.	TRBJ1-1	CASSDGMNTEAFF	TGTGCCAGCAGTGACGGGATGAACACTGAAGCTTTCTTT
.	TRBV9	.	TRBJ1-1	CASSPSPGREAFF	TGTGCCAGCAGCCCCTCTCCGGGACGGGAAGCTTTCTTT
TRBD1	TRBV10-3	.	TRBJ1-6	CATQGDINSPLHF	TGTGCCACCCAGGGGGATATTAATTCACCCCTCCACTTT
TRBD1	TRBV9	.	TRBJ1-2	CASSERTGRNNYGYTF	TGTGCCAGCAGCGAGAGGACAGGGCGTAATAACTATGGCTACACCTTC
TRBD2	TRBV11-2	.	TRBJ2-1	CASSLTSGGRNEQFF	TGTGCCAGCAGCCTGACTAGCGGGGGAAGGAATGAGCAGTTCTTC
.	TRBV19	.	TRBJ1-1	CASSIPPGGMNTEAFF	TGTGCCAGTAGTATCCCCCCGGGGGGGATGAACACTGAAGCTTTCTTT
.	TRBV7-2	.	TRBJ2-1	CASSLAVGEQFF	TGTGCCAGCAGCCTCGCAGTCGGGGAGCAGTTCTTC
.	TRBV3-1/TRBV3-2	.	TRBJ1-2	CASSQASRYTF	TGTGCCAGCAGCCAAGCTTCTCGCTACACCTTC
.	TRBV28	.	TRBJ2-7	CASTPQGGHEQYF	TGTGCCAGCACCCCCCAGGGGGGGCACGAGCAGTACTTC
TRBD2	TRBV3-1/TRBV3-2	.	TRBJ2-2	CASSQVASGGPGDTGELFF	TGTGCCAGCAGCCAAGTGGCTAGCGGGGGCCCAGGGGACACCGGGGAGCTGTTTTTT
TRBD2	TRBV19	.	TRBJ2-3	CASRPTSGGSTDTQYF	TGTGCCAGTAGGCCTACTAGCGGGGGCTCTACAGATACGCAGTATTTT
.	TRBV15	.	TRBJ2-1	CATSRWTGGGDEQFF	TGTGCCACCAGCAGGTGGACGGGGGGCGGGGATGAGCAGTTCTTC
.	TRBV15	.	TRBJ2-2	CATSRTGSGTGELFF	TGTGCCACCAGCAGAACAGGGTCGGGCACCGGGGAGCTGTTTTTT
TRBD1	TRBV2	.	TRBJ1-2	CASRLQGAYGYTF	TGTGCCAGCAGACTACAGGGGGCGTATGGCTACACCTTC
TRBD2	TRBV5-1	once	TRBJ2-3	CASSFSGGPDTQYF	TGCGCCAGCAGCTTTAGCGGGGGTCCAGATACGCAGTATTTT
TRBD1	TRBV5-1	.	TRBJ2-6	CASSLVRQGRAGANVLTF	TGCGCCAGCAGCTTGGTGCGACAGGGAAGGGCTGGGGCCAACGTCCTGACTTTC
.	TRBV6-5	.	TRBJ2-7	CASRTGAYEQYF	TGTGCCAGCAGAACCGGGGCCTACGAGCAGTACTTC
.	TRBV19	.	TRBJ2-1	CASSMTELGEQFF	TGTGCCAGTAGTATGACGGAATTAGGTGAGCAGTTCTTC
.	TRBV2	.	TRBJ1-1	CASSEAGRMNTEAFF	TGTGCCAGCAGTGAAGCAGGGCGGATGAACACTGAAGCTTTCTTT